The rows below give T cell receptor beta chains drawn from one sample of a study of blood T cell repertoires in COVID-19. Using immunoSEQ multiplex PCR, the repertoire was profiled, and TCRdb retains in-frame clones only, with some absent. The profile covers about 84,000 clones, with 65% to 85% appearing a single time and roughly 30% taken by the ten largest. The sample comprised peripheral blood. These receptors originate from a woman older than 75 with acute or convalescent COVID-19. The CDR3 runs from the conserved cysteine through the conserved F or W. Fields, in order: D gene, J gene, clone size, V gene, CDR3 protein, CDR3 DNA. A D gene is named only where the DNA matches it firmly. Clone size is stated in some rows and not others, as once, few, many or a class when expanded.

>NA|TRBJ2-3|NA|TRBV7-2
CASKSRGEDTQYF
TGTGCCAGCAAGTCCAGGGGGGAAGATACGCAGTATTTT
>TRBD2|TRBJ2-7|NA|TRBV2
CASSEWRTSGSYEQYF
TGTGCCAGCAGTGAGTGGAGGACTAGCGGGAGCTACGAGCAGTACTTC
>NA|TRBJ1-1|once|TRBV19
CASSIRHINTEAFF
TGTGCCAGTAGTATCCGACACATAAACACTGAAGCTTTCTTT
>NA|TRBJ1-1|NA|TRBV3-1/TRBV3-2
CASSQVSDTEAFF
TGTGCCAGCAGCCAAGTATCTGACACTGAAGCTTTCTTT
>NA|TRBJ2-5|NA|TRBV5-1
CASSLTSTGRKTQYF
TGCGCCAGCAGCCTGACTAGTACGGGGCGAAAGACCCAGTACTTC
>NA|TRBJ2-7|NA|TRBV11-3
CASSLGVRDYEQYF
TGTGCCAGCAGCTTAGGCGTCAGGGACTACGAGCAGTACTTC
>TRBD1|TRBJ2-5|NA|TRBV2
CASNGQGAQLETQYF
TGTGCCAGCAATGGACAGGGGGCTCAGTTAGAGACCCAGTACTTC
>TRBD2|TRBJ2-7|NA|TRBV5-4
CASSLGAGRYEQYF
TGTGCCAGCAGCTTGGGAGCGGGGCGCTACGAGCAGTACTTC
>NA|TRBJ1-2|NA|TRBV9
CASSVSEWAYGYTF
TGTGCCAGCAGCGTTTCCGAGTGGGCCTATGGCTACACCTTC
>NA|TRBJ1-2|once|TRBV12-3/TRBV12-4
CASSTDRIYGYTF
TGTGCCAGCAGTACCGACAGGATCTATGGCTACACCTTC
>NA|TRBJ2-1|NA|TRBV6-2/TRBV6-3
CASSFYRDGGESEQFF
TGTGCCAGCAGTTTCTACCGGGACGGCGGGGAAAGTGAGCAGTTCTTC
>TRBD1|TRBJ2-3|NA|TRBV29-1
CSTWDSSTDTQYF
TGCAGCACATGGGACAGTAGCACAGATACGCAGTATTTT